This T cell receptor beta chain is drawn from a study of T cells in Graves' hyperthyroidism and ophthalmopathy. Overall study context: Before any treatment, at initial diagnosis, peripheral blood was collected.

V was pared by 7 bases and J by 6 bases, with 18 bases between. The V gene's germline CDR1 is GTSNPN and CDR2 SVGIG (reference sequence). The CDR3 covers 14 residues. There were TCR beta CDR3 regions amplified from RNA transcripts. When the TCR CDR3 underwent first-round RT-PCR, the HTBI primer set was used. Each CDR3 protein is one row after TCRdb ran MiXCR on the multiplex PCR reads. The repertoire includes some 600,000 distinct CDR3 sequences, about 15% of them detected once, and more than 5% sits in the top ten. This clonotype was counted between two and nine times. In patients aged 18 to 65, hyperthyroidism was newly diagnosed, with duration under 2 months.

This TCR came from a woman under 40 with Graves' hyperthyroidism that later progressed to Graves' ophthalmopathy. The chain combines TRBV30 with TRBJ2-2; D ambiguous. Specimen: blood. CDR3 sequence: CALMTPPESGELFF. As DNA, the CDR3 is TGTGCCTTGATGACCCCACCTGAGTCCGGGGAGCTGTTTTTT.